The 29 T cell receptor beta chains reported below all come from one sample, sequenced in a study of blood T cell repertoires in COVID-19. Libraries were prepared by immunoSEQ multiplex PCR; TCRdb keeps only in-frame clonotypes and omits some of them. This table has just over 250,000 clones, 86% appearing once. The sample taken for sequencing was peripheral blood. The receptors shown here come from a man aged 40-49 years who had recovered from COVID-19.

The genes are TRBV3-1 (or the pseudogene TRBV3-2) and TRBJ2-3; perhaps TRBD2 as D (6 bases). V was trimmed by 0 bases and J by 14 bases, leaving 18 bases between them. This CDR3 spans 14 amino acids. Germline V gives CDR1 LGHDT, CDR2 YNNKEL (reference sequence). In DNA, the CDR3 is TGTGCCAGCAGCCAAGAGCAGAGGGAGGCGCCAAGGTATTTT. Its protein is CASSQEQREAPRYF.

The V gene is TRBV27, the J gene TRBJ2-7; 8 bases are shared with TRBD2. The CDR3 spans 17 residues. J lost 1 base, V lost 2 bases, and 10 bases had no gene match. Looked up from germline, CDR1 is MNHEY and CDR2 is SMNVEV (reference sequence). The DNA for the CDR3 is TGTGCCAGCAGTTTACGGGGGGGAAGGAGGGTGTCCTACGAGCAGTACTTC. Its translation: CASSLRGGRRVSYEQYF.

The rearrangement links TRBV19 to TRBJ2-2; possibly TRBD1 for D (5 bases). Trimming removed 0 bases from V and 6 bases from J, with 14 bases in between. Germline loops: CDR1 LNHDA, CDR2 SQIVND (reference sequence). The CDR3 is 16 amino acids. The CDR3 sequence is CASSIDPGSRAGELFF. In nucleotides, the CDR3 is TGTGCCAGTAGTATAGACCCAGGGTCCAGGGCCGGGGAGCTGTTTTTT. Looking up the rest from reference TRBV19 and TRBJ2-2 gives the full variable domain: DGGITQSPKYLFRKEGQNVTLSCEQNLNHDAMYWYRQDPGQGLRLIYYSQIVNDFQKGDIAEGYSVSREKKESFPLTVTSAQKNPTAFYLCASSIDPGSRAGELFFGEGSRLTVL.

This clone was counted only a few times. The chain carries TRBV30 and TRBJ2-7; TRBD1 matches 8 bases. The germline CDR1 and CDR2 sequences are GTSNPN and SVGIG (reference sequence). The CDR3 runs 12 residues. V gave up 3 bases and J gave up 7 bases; unmatched junction bases: 5. This chain's CDR3 is CAWSAQGAEQYF. Here the CDR3 DNA reads TGTGCCTGGAGCGCCCAGGGGGCAGAGCAGTACTTC. Full variable domain (missing parts from reference TRBV30 and TRBJ2-7): SQTIHQWPATLVQPVGSPLSLECTVEGTSNPNLYWYRQAAGRGLQLLFYSVGIGQISSEVPQNLSASRPQDRQFILSSKKLLLSDSGFYLCAWSAQGAEQYFGPGTRLTVT.

The chain links TRBV5-1 to TRBJ2-7, with a weak D call TRBD2 (7 bases). Trimming shortened V by 0 bases and J by 5 bases, and 15 bases separated the two germline ends. CDR1 SGHRS and CDR2 YFSETQ come from the germline V gene. The CDR3 contains 15 residues. The CDR3 here is CASSLAQREGDEQYF. The CDR3 coding sequence is TGCGCCAGCAGCTTGGCCCAGAGGGAGGGGGACGAGCAGTACTTC.

V is TRBV7-2 and J is TRBJ1-2, with D unclear. Germline V gene data show CDR1 as SGHTA and CDR2 as FQGNSA. This CDR3 is built from 14 residues. V was pared by 6 bases and J by 8 bases, with 19 bases between. CDR3 amino acids: CASRGQRTEIGYTF. CDR3 nucleotide sequence: TGTGCCAGCAGGGGCCAACGCACCGAGATCGGCTACACCTTC.

V and J are TRBV7-6 and TRBJ1-3; D perhaps matches TRBD1 (6 bases). The CDR3 length is 16 residues. Germline CDR1 SGHVS, CDR2 FNYEAQ. The V end lost 3 bases, the J end lost 6 bases, and 18 bases lay between the germline ends. The CDR3 loop reads CASSLGDLGGLNTIYF. Written as DNA, the CDR3 is TGTGCCAGCAGCTTGGGGGATCTTGGGGGCTTAAACACCATATATTTT.

The genes are TRBV2 and TRBJ2-1, with a weak D call TRBD2 (7 bases). V lost 8 bases and J lost 4, with 18 bases in between. This CDR3 is 15 amino acids long. Per germline, CDR1 SNHLY and CDR2 FYNNEI. The CDR3 sequence: CASPGGQRGYNEQFF. The CDR3 nucleotides read TGTGCCAGCCCCGGGGGGCAGCGGGGTTACAATGAGCAGTTCTTC.

The rearrangement uses TRBV7-9 and TRBJ1-5; 10 nucleotides agree with TRBD1. The CDR3 has 16 amino acids. J gave up 6 bases and V 5 bases, and 10 bases lay outside the gene matches. The V gene's germline CDR1 is SEHNR and CDR2 FQNEAQ (reference sequence). CDR3 protein: CASSLGQGEIRQPQHF. The CDR3 DNA reads as TGTGCCAGCAGCCTCGGACAGGGGGAGATTCGTCAGCCCCAGCATTTT.

The genes are TRBV19 and TRBJ1-1; D is undetermined. Trimming took 2 bases from V and 1 from J, leaving 11 bases between them. Germline CDR1 LNHDA, CDR2 SQIVND (reference sequence). The CDR3 is made up of 15 amino acids. CDR3 nucleotide sequence: TGTGCCAGTAGTATAAGAGTTAGATCGAACACTGAAGCTTTCTTT. Residues: CASSIRVRSNTEAFF.

This clone has just one count. This rearrangement joins TRBV19 to TRBJ1-1; 8 positions match TRBD1. Per the germline V gene, CDR1 is LNHDA and CDR2 is SQIVND (reference sequence). The CDR3 sequence is 16 residues long. The V and J ends lost 3 bases and 7 bases, in that order; junction bases with no gene match: 13. This CDR3 reads CASSILEGTGYNEAFF. The DNA of the CDR3 is TGTGCCAGTAGTATCCTGGAGGGGACAGGCTATAATGAAGCTTTCTTT.

The rearrangement uses TRBV6-2 or TRBV6-3 and TRBJ1-1, with 7 bases fitting TRBD1. V lost 2 bases and J lost 6; bases outside the gene matches: 12. Per the germline V gene, CDR1 is MNHEY and CDR2 is SVGEGT. The CDR3 has 16 residues. This CDR3 reads CASSYQSGWTGSEAFF. The DNA of the CDR3 is TGTGCCAGCAGTTACCAGTCGGGCTGGACAGGATCTGAAGCTTTCTTT.

The CDR3 loop reads CASSPRLEPQYF. CDR3 bases: TGTGCCAGCAGCCCCCGACTAGAGCCGCAGTATTTT. The chain recombines TRBV7-8 with TRBJ2-3, with a weak D call TRBD2 (6 bases). V lost 5 bases to trimming and J lost 10 bases, with 13 bases between them. Germline loops: CDR1 SGHVS, CDR2 FQNEAQ. The CDR3 loop spans 12 amino acids.

This sequence joins TRBV5-1 and TRBJ1-3, with a tentative D call TRBD1 (5 bases). The germline V and J ends were trimmed by 5 bases and 1 base, with 16 bases remaining between them. The CDR3 spans 16 residues. CDR1 and CDR2 from the germline V gene are SGHRS and YFSETQ. The CDR3 DNA reads as TGCGCCAGCAGTGAGGGACTCCTATCTTCTGGAAACACCATATATTTT. Amino acid sequence: CASSEGLLSSGNTIYF.

This sequence joins TRBV15 and TRBJ1-1; D possibly corresponds to TRBD1 (6 bases). The V end was cut by 0 bases, the J end by 5 bases, with 7 bases between. The CDR3 loop spans 13 amino acids. Germline CDR1 is LNHNV and CDR2 is YYDKDF (reference sequence). This chain's CDR3 is CATSRDRGTEAFF. The CDR3 DNA reads as TGTGCCACCAGCAGAGACAGGGGAACTGAAGCTTTCTTT.

This clone appeared once. The gene calls are TRBV27 and TRBJ1-3; 10 bases map to TRBD1. The ends lost 9 bases at V and 1 base at J; junction bases unmatched: 3. Germline V gives CDR1 MNHEY, CDR2 SMNVEV (reference sequence). The CDR3 sequence is 14 residues long. The CDR3 nucleotides read TGTGCCAGTGGGGACAGGGGTTCTGGAAACACCATATATTTT. This gives the protein CASGDRGSGNTIYF.

In the case of this clone: The DNA is omitted, as the CDR3 cannot be located on it reliably, and the CDR3 follows TCRdb's listing. The genes are TRBV21-1 and TRBJ2-7; TRBD2, the D gene given by the table, was not confirmed from the DNA. TRBV21-1 is termed a pseudogene. The CDR3 spans 16 amino acids, including both terminal residues. The CDR3: CASSKIFAGGSYEQYF.

The CDR3 nucleotides read TGTGCCAGCAGCGTAGGGGCAGCCGGCGCTTTGGGAAACACCATATATTTT. Translation: CASSVGAAGALGNTIYF. The rearrangement uses TRBV9 and TRBJ1-3; D not certain. The V and J ends lost 0 bases and 4 bases respectively, with 17 bases between them. Germline V lookup: CDR1 SGDLS, CDR2 YYNGEE. The CDR3 contains 17 residues. Using reference TRBV9 and TRBJ1-3 for the parts outside the CDR3, the full variable domain is DSGVTQTPKHLITATGQRVTLRCSPRSGDLSVYWYQQSLDQGLQFLIQYYNGEERAKGNILERFSAQQFPDLHSELNLSSLELGDSALYFCASSVGAAGALGNTIYFGEGSWLTVV.

The CDR3: CATSRDLGTSSSDTQYF. The CDR3, as DNA: TGTGCCACCAGCAGAGACCTGGGGACTAGCAGCTCAGATACGCAGTATTTT. The rearrangement links TRBV15 to TRBJ2-3; TRBD2 aligns across 9 bases. The germline gives CDR1 LNHNV, CDR2 YYDKDF (reference sequence). This CDR3 is built from 17 residues. Trimming cost V 0 bases and J 4 bases; bases outside gene matches: 8.

The gene calls are TRBV2 and TRBJ2-5; 11 bases align to TRBD1. The V gene end was trimmed by 1 base and the J gene end by 7 bases; junction bases not matched to a gene: 2. CDR3 size: 14 residues. Looked up from germline, CDR1 is SNHLY and CDR2 is FYNNEI. The CDR3 region is CASSEGGTGGTQYF. The CDR3 nucleotides read TGTGCCAGCAGTGAAGGCGGGACAGGGGGGACCCAGTACTTC.

The chain is built from TRBV2 and TRBJ2-2, with D unresolved. The germline V gene encodes CDR1 SNHLY and CDR2 FYNNEI. Trimming cost V 6 bases and J 0 bases, with 11 bases left between them. The CDR3 loop spans 15 amino acids. CDR3 amino acids: CASSQTNTNTGELFF. DNA of the CDR3: TGTGCCAGCAGCCAGACAAATACGAACACCGGGGAGCTGTTTTTT.

The genes are TRBV5-4 and TRBJ2-5; the match to TRBD2 covers 9 bases. The CDR3 runs to 14 residues. Unmatched junction bases numbered 3, after V lost 4 bases and J lost 2 bases. Germline loops: CDR1 SGHNT, CDR2 YYREEE (reference sequence). The CDR3 DNA reads TGTGCCAGCAGCCCCAGCGGGGGGCAAGAGACCCAGTACTTC. Translating gives CASSPSGGQETQYF.

The DNA for the CDR3 is TGTGCCAGCAGCTCGGGACAGGGTTCAGATACGCAGTATTTT. Translating gives CASSSGQGSDTQYF. This chain joins TRBV7-2 and TRBJ2-3; 9 bases map to TRBD1. The germline V gene encodes CDR1 SGHTA and CDR2 FQGNSA. The CDR3 has 14 amino acids. V was clipped by 4 bases and J by 4 bases; unmatched bases: 3.

CDR3 residues: CASSAVPGQGGYGYTF. CDR3 DNA sequence: TGTGCCAGCAGCGCCGTCCCGGGACAGGGGGGCTATGGCTACACCTTC. The chain combines TRBV9 with TRBJ1-2, with 11 bases that match TRBD1. Per the germline V gene, CDR1 is SGDLS and CDR2 is YYNGEE. V was clipped by 3 bases and J by 4 bases; unmatched bases: 8. The CDR3 runs to 16 residues.

This clone was observed at least ten times. The chain uses TRBV12-3 or TRBV12-4 and TRBJ2-6, with D hard to call. The CDR3 runs to 13 residues. The V end lost 10 bases, the J end lost 1 base, and 8 bases lay between the germline ends. The CDR3 bases are TGTGCCACTTCCTTGTCTGGGGCCAACGTCCTGACTTTC. This encodes CATSLSGANVLTF.

This chain connects TRBV28 to TRBJ2-3, with a weak D call TRBD2 (6 bases). The V end was cut by 9 bases, the J end by 1 base, with 14 bases between. CDR3 length: 14 amino acids. In germline, CDR1 is MDHEN, CDR2 SYDVKM. CDR3 in amino acids: CASTMSSGTDTQYF. The CDR3 coding sequence is TGTGCCAGTACTATGTCTAGCGGCACAGATACGCAGTATTTT. Full variable domain (remainder filled in from reference TRBV28 and TRBJ2-3): DVKVTQSSRYLVKRTGEKVFLECVQDMDHENMFWYRQDPGLGLRLIYFSYDVKMKEKGDIPEGYSVSREKKERFSLILESASTNQTSMYLCASTMSSGTDTQYFGPGTRLTVL.

The rearrangement uses TRBV28 and TRBJ2-1, with 7 nucleotides matching TRBD1. CDR1 is MDHEN and CDR2 is SYDVKM in the germline V gene. This CDR3 comprises 14 residues. J gave up 2 bases and V 6 bases, and 4 bases lay outside the gene matches. CDR3 loop: CASRGGLTYNEQFF. For the CDR3, the DNA is TGTGCCAGCAGAGGGGGCCTCACCTACAATGAGCAGTTCTTC.

The V call is TRBV27, the J call TRBJ1-1; 9 nucleotides align to TRBD1. The CDR3 is 16 amino acids. Trimming removed 6 bases from V and 1 base from J; junction bases left unmatched: 9. Germline V lookup: CDR1 MNHEY, CDR2 SMNVEV (reference sequence). The CDR3 loop reads CASRNYRGHGNTEAFF. In DNA, the CDR3 is TGTGCCAGCAGAAACTACAGGGGGCACGGGAACACTGAAGCTTTCTTT.

The V gene is TRBV6-2 or TRBV6-3, the J gene TRBJ1-2, with D maybe TRBD1 (6 bases). V gave up 5 bases and J gave up 7 bases, with 11 bases separating them. Germline V lookup: CDR1 MNHEY, CDR2 SVGEGT. The CDR3 runs 12 residues. The CDR3 loop is CASSPHRAGYTF. CDR3 nucleotides: TGTGCCAGCAGTCCGCACAGGGCTGGCTACACCTTC.